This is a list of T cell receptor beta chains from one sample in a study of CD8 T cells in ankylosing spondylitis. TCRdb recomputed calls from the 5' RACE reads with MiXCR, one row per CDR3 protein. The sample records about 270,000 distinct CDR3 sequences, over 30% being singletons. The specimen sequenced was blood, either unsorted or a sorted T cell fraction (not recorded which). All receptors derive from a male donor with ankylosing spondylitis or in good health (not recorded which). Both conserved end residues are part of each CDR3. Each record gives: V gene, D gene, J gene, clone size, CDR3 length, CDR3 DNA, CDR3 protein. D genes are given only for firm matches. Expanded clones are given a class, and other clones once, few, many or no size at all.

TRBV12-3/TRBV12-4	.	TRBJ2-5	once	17	TGTGCCAGCAGCCGGGGGCCGGACTTCCCGTACCAAGAGACCCAGTACTTC	CASSRGPDFPYQETQYF
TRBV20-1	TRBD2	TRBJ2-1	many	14	TGCAGTGCCCTGCGTGGGACTAAGGTGTATGAGCAGTTCTTC	CSALRGTKVYEQFF
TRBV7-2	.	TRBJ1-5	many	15	TGTGCCAGCAGCTCGCGTTCAGGAACGGATCAGCCCCAGCATTTT	CASSSRSGTDQPQHF
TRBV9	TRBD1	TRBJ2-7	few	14	TGTGCCAGCAGCTACAGGGGGCTTGACTACGAGCAGTACTTC	CASSYRGLDYEQYF
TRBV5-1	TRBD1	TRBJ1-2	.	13	TGCGCCAGCAGCTCCGGACAGGGAAATGGCTACACCTTC	CASSSGQGNGYTF
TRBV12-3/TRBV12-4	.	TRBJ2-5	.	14	TGTGCCAGCAGTACGACACTTAACCCAGAGACCCAGTACTTC	CASSTTLNPETQYF
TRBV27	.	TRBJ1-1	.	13	TGTGCCAGCGGCCCCCGTGTGAACACTGAAGCTTTCTTT	CASGPRVNTEAFF
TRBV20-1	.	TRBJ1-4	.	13	TGCAGTCCGGTCCGGGACGGTAATGAAAAACTGTTTTTT	CSPVRDGNEKLFF
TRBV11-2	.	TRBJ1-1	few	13	TGTGCCAGCAGCTTTATACAGGGCACTGAAGCTTTCTTT	CASSFIQGTEAFF
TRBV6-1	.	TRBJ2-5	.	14	TGTGCCTCGGGGCCAGGGATCCGGAGGGAGACCCAGTACTTC	CASGPGIRRETQYF
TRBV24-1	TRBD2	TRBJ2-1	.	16	TGTGCCACCAGTGATCCCGGACTAGCGGGATACAATGAGCAGTTCTTC	CATSDPGLAGYNEQFF
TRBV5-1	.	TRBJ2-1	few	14	TGCGCCAGCAGCTCCGCTTCAGGACCCCCAGAGCAGTTCTTC	CASSSASGPPEQFF
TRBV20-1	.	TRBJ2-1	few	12	TGCAGGCCGACGGTGATTGGCGATGAGCAGTTCTTC	CRPTVIGDEQFF
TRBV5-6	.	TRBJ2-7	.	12	TGTGCCAGCAGCAGTGACTACTACGAGCAGTACTTC	CASSSDYYEQYF
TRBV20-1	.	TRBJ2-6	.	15	TGCAGTGCTAGCGGCGAGCGCTCTGGGGCCAACGTCCTGACTTTC	CSASGERSGANVLTF
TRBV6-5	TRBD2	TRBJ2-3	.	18	TGTGCCAGCAGTTACGGGGTAGCGGGGGGTGGGGGCACAGATACGCAGTATTTT	CASSYGVAGGGGTDTQYF
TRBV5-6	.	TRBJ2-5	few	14	TGTGCCAGCAGCTTGCGACAGCCCGGCGAGACCCAGTACTTC	CASSLRQPGETQYF
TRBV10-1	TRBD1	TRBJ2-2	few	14	TGCGCCAGCAGCGGGACAGGGAACACCGGGGAGCTGTTTTTT	CASSGTGNTGELFF
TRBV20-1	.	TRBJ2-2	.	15	TGCAGTGCACCGCCCCTTCCAGGGGTTACCGGGGAGCTGTTTTTT	CSAPPLPGVTGELFF
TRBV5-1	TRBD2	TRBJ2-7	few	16	TGCGCCAGCAGCGTGGAGACTAGCGGGGGTAACTACGAGCAGTACTTC	CASSVETSGGNYEQYF
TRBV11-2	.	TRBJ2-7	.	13	TGTGCCAGCAGCTTCCTAGCTAGCGACGAGCAGTACTTC	CASSFLASDEQYF
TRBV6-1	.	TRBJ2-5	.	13	TGTGCCAGCAGACCCGGACTGTCGGAGACCCAGTACTTC	CASRPGLSETQYF
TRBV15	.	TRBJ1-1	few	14	TGTGCCACCAGCAGAGCTGGCCAGAACACTGAAGCTTTCTTT	CATSRAGQNTEAFF